The sequence of this TCR beta chain was determined in a study of CD8+CD57+ T cells in acquired aplastic anemia. Only one count was recorded for this clonotype. CDR3 and TCR beta VDJ profiling relied on a genomic DNA template. In TCRdb, the reads were re-called with MiXCR into one record per CDR3 protein. The table shows 210,000 or so distinct CDR3 sequences, with about half occurring only once. Trimming at V came to 6 bases and at J to 2 bases, leaving 6 bases not matched to a gene. The CDR3 is 14 amino acids. Germline V gene data show CDR1 as DFQATT and CDR2 as SNEGSKA (reference sequence). It was patients with CD8+CD57+ cell expansion by flow cytometry who were chosen for sequencing.

This sequence joins TRBV20-1 and TRBJ2-7, with 11 bases aligning to TRBD2. This sequence originates from a human donor with aplastic anemia. The sequenced sample consisted of sorted CD4+, CD8+, or CD8+CD57+ T cells (not recorded which) from PBMCs. This CDR3 is CSAQPTSGAYEQYF. CDR3 bases: TGCAGTGCACAGCCGACTAGCGGGGCCTACGAGCAGTACTTC.